This T cell receptor (beta chain) came from a study of cytomegalovirus exposure and HLA in healthy donors (dated by TCRdb to about 2017). Background on the whole study: In an earlier analysis of 587 of the donors, about 270 Gb of sequence data and 100 million or so unique TCR beta sequences from approximately 180 million T cells were reported. Besides the first cohort of roughly 640 subjects, a separate validation cohort made up of 95 to 150 different subjects was used. Using immunosequencing, the study profiled T cell repertoires from approximately 700 subjects and related those repertoires to cytomegalovirus serostatus. A later genetic analysis used genome-wide SNP genotypes for about 60% of the roughly 700 donors, treating that subset as a discovery cohort. Of the roughly 410 genotyped donors, 81% were placed in the genetic ancestry cluster associated with self-reported Caucasian donors. Among some 400 genotyped donors of the cohort, an average of 235,054 unique TCR beta nucleotide sequences were sequenced per donor, 15% to 20% of them non-productive. Alongside the repertoire data, information on donor age, sex, ethnicity and CMV serostatus was compiled. A handful of DR-DQ haplotypes were treated as single units for association and clustering because of strong linkage in the cohort. The study was designed to test whether signatures of past pathogen exposure could be identified by cataloging public T cell receptors. A later analysis re-analyzed previously published TCR beta repertoires from 666 donors and added high-resolution HLA genotyping to study TCR occurrence patterns. An early release covering some 640 HLA-typed donors comprised around 300 gigabases of sequencing data and around 80 million unique TCR sequences. To decide whether each TCR beta V gene segment behaved as functional or pseudogenic, an earlier analysis of fewer than 750 of the donors relied on high-throughput TCR beta sequencing. Rather than drawing on any new phenotypic data, the later analysis identified candidate immune exposures from TCR beta sequences and the way those sequences occurred across donors. HLA typing included class I and class II loci at four-digit resolution. To predict cytomegalovirus infection status, the study combined high-throughput TCR immunosequencing, statistical association of individual TCRs with disease status, and machine learning. All discovery cohort repertoires had been generated using a single sequencing platform. The number of typed donors differed by locus: about 620-630 for A, B, C, DRB1 and DQB1; 500 to 550 for DQA1; 606 for DPA1; and some 470 for DPB1.

Beyond this particular receptor, the publication reports: Sequencing depth was assumed to be roughly uniform across donors in the presence/absence analyses, though that assumption may not hold. A later analysis found that most CMV-associated TCR beta chains appeared HLA-restricted, with HLA associations seemingly driven largely by CMV exposure. Some IMGT-functional V segments, including TRBV6-2 and TRBV6-3, could not be distinguished by the 87-base-pair reads and were therefore excluded. In a later analysis, HLA-associated TCR beta chains showed more clonal expansion and lower generation probabilities than non-associated chains that were equally common. In a later analysis, 16,951 TCR beta sequences were associated with specific HLA alleles at a false discovery rate of 0.05. An earlier analysis of several hundred of the donors showed that most TCR beta V segments appeared in productive rearrangements either about 87% or about 30% of the time, which broadly matched IMGT annotations. When HLA alleles, especially DR and DQ, strongly co-occurred, TCR associations were difficult to assign to individual alleles. The sequencing pipeline was judged likely to have produced a cluster of highly shared sequence variants as a technical artifact. In a later genetic analysis, fewer N-insertions in productive TCRs were reported among donors in an Asian-associated ancestry cluster than the approximately 710-donor mean. A further reported finding was that TCR beta sequences accurately predicted the HLA-A and HLA-B alleles for most subjects in the first cohort. Because some donors lacked HLA typing at each locus, the association tests relied only on the typed subset. Because counts were too low, 15 to 20 rarely observed V segments, including chromosome 9 orphons, were left out of the earlier analysis of several hundred of the donors. According to the authors, the approach could potentially be generalized to other disease states and immunological phenotypes. Most TCR sequences were seen in very few donors, while some public TCRs were found in many individuals. In vitro tests confirmed that three of the cytomegalovirus-associated TCR beta chains recognize cytomegalovirus antigens. The only immune exposure information available for the cohort was CMV serostatus. The study listed approximately 160 TCR beta chains as associated with cytomegalovirus. Several of the top co-occurrence clusters appeared to be linked to parvovirus B19, influenza, CMV and Epstein-Barr virus, according to a later analysis. The cohort was sequenced for TCR beta chains only, and without alpha or paired-chain data the features that could be detected were limited. In both the original and validation cohorts, the classifier was reported to diagnose cytomegalovirus status with high specificity and sensitivity. Correlated functional status among segregating V segments might reflect linkage disequilibrium, but an unknown experimental factor could not be ruled out. A later genetic analysis associated a missense DCLRE1C variant with V-gene and J-gene trimming of TCR beta chains, and an independent cohort replicated the association. A later analysis found that TCR association rates varied across HLA loci, with DRB1 alleles showing the most associated TCRs and HLA-C alleles the fewest.

The cohort was made up of 650 to 700 healthy bone marrow donors. At the time of sampling, all cohort members were nominally healthy, though unrecorded immune exposures were likely present. The donor tested CMV seropositive and was one of the 289 seropositive cohort members. Every donor gave a peripheral blood sample, and the peripheral blood mononuclear cells from that sample were used for TCR beta sequencing. Genomic DNA was extracted from the blood cell samples with the Qiagen DNeasy Blood Extraction Kit. The receptor library was made with the immunoSEQ multiplex PCR assay. For the multiplex PCR, a mixture combining 60 forward primers for TCR Vbeta segments and 13 reverse primers for TCR Jbeta segments was used. The CDR3 region of rearranged TCR beta genes was amplified from genomic DNA with a multiplex PCR assay. The Illumina HiSeq System was used to sequence the amplified TCR beta libraries as 87-base-pair reads. On the study's bioinformatics: In a later analysis, tens of millions of unique TCR beta chains were counted across the 690 or so repertoires, and roughly 11 million of these chains were shared by at least two donors. To remove PCR and sequencing errors, raw reads were error-corrected and collapsed into unique sequences using a nearest-neighbor algorithm that merged closely related sequences. Alignment of CDR3 sequences to IMGT reference sequences was used to assign V, D and J gene segments. For a sequence to be retained, a match of at least six nucleotides to both a V gene segment and a J gene segment was required. A rearrangement counted as productive if the CDR3 had no stop codons and remained in frame with V and J, and every other rearrangement counted as non-productive. Following IMGT convention, CDR3 was defined as the stretch from the second conserved V-encoded cysteine up to the conserved J-encoded phenylalanine. The earlier analysis of 500 to 750 of the donors excluded any sequence lacking an unambiguous match to a single V gene segment. In an earlier analysis of several hundred of the donors, V segments were called functional above 56.7% productive rearrangements and were called segregating when the between-donor standard deviation exceeded 5%. A statistical classification framework was developed to diagnose cytomegalovirus status using the catalog of TCR beta chain sequences. V and J gene assignment, in a later analysis, came from comparing TCR nucleotide sequences with IMGT/GENE-DB human TR gene sequences. The TCRdist pipeline was used in a later analysis to assign CDR3 sequences and most-parsimonious VDJ recombination scenarios. In a later analysis, each TCR beta chain was defined by its CDR3 amino acid sequence together with its V-gene family, and reads without a unique V-gene family were excluded. To address suspected cross-contamination and a sequencing artifact, a later analysis removed 592 highly shared, low-generation-probability nucleotide sequences. In a later analysis, a clonal expansion index for each public chain was calculated from normalized within-repertoire ranks of inferred template counts. A later analysis computed generation probabilities with a VDJ recombination model fitted to out-of-frame rearrangements, and checked the results against IGoR. Hypergeometric tests were used in a later analysis to score TCR-TCR, TCR-HLA and TCR-CMV co-occurrence, with a repertoire-size bias correction applied to the TCR pairs. To estimate false discovery rates, a later analysis permuted the HLA or CMV assignments 20 times. In a later analysis, co-occurring TCRs were grouped with DBSCAN, and TCRdist sequence similarity was added when clustering was performed within HLA-allele-positive subsets. Repertoires with fewer than 30,000 or more than 120,000 public chains, plus five repertoires with anomalous nucleotide sharing, were excluded from co-occurrence clustering. The immuneACCESS repertoire file appears here via TCRdb, limited to in-frame rearrangements. These files lack a portion of the clones; in checked studies, under half of the deficit traces to unresolved V genes, and the cause of the others is not known. The V and J calls and clone size are taken from that table; D and trimming were inferred from the DNA. For this sample the table gives under 200,000 clones, of which roughly 73% were detected only once. The ten most abundant clones make up about 7.7% of the sample.

V ends up 6 bases short and J 7 bases short, with an unmatched junction base count of 12. The cysteine opens and the phenylalanine closes a CDR3 of 15 amino acids. CDR3 DNA only is kept here, 45 bases in frame from base 1. As encoded in the germline V gene, CDR1 is ENHRY while CDR2 is SYGVKD. Concerning this clone itself: No antigen is known for it. No much larger clone is present one base from it, and per-base qualities are unavailable.

Recombination linked TRBV10-3 to TRBJ1-2; 9 bases in the junction line up with TRBD1. Sequenced input: PBMCs. The sequence was collected from a woman aged 40 to 49 in good health and CMV-seropositive. CDR3 sequence: CAIRLAGTGSGGYTF. The nucleotide sequence is TGTGCCATCAGACTTGCCGGGACAGGGTCGGGTGGCTACACCTTC.